The TCR beta chain under discussion was sequenced for a study of T cells after yellow fever vaccination. The study made its TCR cDNA through 5'RACE template switching. That step introduced a universal primer site along with UMIs. TCRdb analysed the 5' RACE reads with MiXCR anew, one entry per CDR3 protein. The sample records 100,000 to 150,000 distinct CDR3 sequences, 12% to 15% being singletons. This clonotype was recorded a few times. Antigen unknown. A read error may explain this, as a much larger clone is one base away. Study observations and caveats: Booster samples showed a return of most primary-vaccination clones (approximately 95% CD4, approximately 85% CD8). CD4 and CD8 compartments shared a small share of clonotypes, likely from convergent recombination. The secondary T-cell response peaked on day 5, not day 15, but was weaker.

CDR3 length equals 14 residues. The germline V gene has CDR1 SGHAT and CDR2 FQNNGV. V was cut by 0 bases and J by 10 bases, with 10 bases left in between. The TCR comes from a man in his late teens or twenties who received the YFV17D yellow fever vaccine. This chain links TRBV11-2 with TRBJ1-6; D ambiguous. Sequencing was performed on CD8+ T cells sorted from PBMCs, taken 5 days after the yellow fever booster vaccination. In DNA form, the CDR3 reads TGTGCCAGCAGCTTAGACTGGGTTTTCTCACCCCTCCACTTT. Encoded protein: CASSLDWVFSPLHF.